Listed below are T cell receptor beta chains from one sample, sequenced in a study of CD8 T cells in Susac syndrome. One entry per CDR3 protein results from TCRdb running MiXCR on the immunoSEQ multiplex PCR reads. The sample records 300,000 to 350,000 distinct CDR3 sequences, about 90% being singletons. The sample comprised CD4+ T cells from PBMCs. The receptor set was obtained from a human donor with multiple sclerosis. Each CDR3 is given with its conserved first and last residue. The D gene is left open where the match is weak. Only some rows state a clone size, as once, few, many or a class for expanded clones.

CASSRERAEVETQYF,TGCGCCAGCAGCCGAGAACGAGCGGAAGTTGAGACCCAGTACTTC,TRBJ2-5,.,TRBV4-3,.
CSARAWTEGPNIQYF,TGCAGTGCTAGGGCCTGGACAGAGGGCCCAAACATTCAGTACTTC,TRBJ2-4,.,TRBV20-1,once
CASSRDTQETQYF,TGCGCCAGCAGCCGGGACACCCAAGAGACCCAGTACTTC,TRBJ2-5,.,TRBV5-1,.
CASSGPGRSSYEQYF,TGCGCCAGCAGCGGACCGGGACGGAGCTCCTACGAGCAGTACTTC,TRBJ2-7,.,TRBV5-1,.
CASSQVAGLDSNQPQHF,TGTGCCAGCAGCCAAGTGGCAGGGCTTGATAGCAATCAGCCCCAGCATTTT,TRBJ1-5,.,TRBV4-2,once
CASSSPGQGLHTEAFF,TGTGCCAGCAGTTCCCCGGGACAGGGCCTTCACACTGAAGCTTTCTTT,TRBJ1-1,TRBD1,TRBV12-3/TRBV12-4,once
CAWIRNIGSTDTQYF,TGTGCCTGGATTCGGAACATCGGTAGCACAGATACGCAGTATTTT,TRBJ2-3,.,TRBV30,.
CASSLDISTEAFF,TGTGCCAGCAGCCTTGACATTAGCACTGAAGCTTTCTTT,TRBJ1-1,.,TRBV5-4,.
CASKASGAYQETQYF,TGTGCCAGCAAGGCTAGCGGGGCGTACCAAGAGACCCAGTACTTC,TRBJ2-5,TRBD2,TRBV2,.
CSASDRASNQPQHF,TGCAGTGCTTCCGACAGGGCTAGCAATCAGCCCCAGCATTTT,TRBJ1-5,TRBD1,TRBV20-1,.
CATSRDNFYNEQFF,TGTGCCACCAGCAGGGACAATTTTTACAATGAGCAGTTCTTC,TRBJ2-1,.,TRBV15,.
CASSPTAGGPYEQYF,TGTGCCAGCTCACCAACGGCGGGGGGGCCCTACGAGCAGTACTTC,TRBJ2-7,TRBD2,TRBV18,.
CSARPNQGIEVAFF,TGCAGTGCTAGGCCAAATCAAGGCATCGAGGTAGCTTTCTTT,TRBJ1-1,.,TRBV20-1,.
CASRARAPSAETQYF,TGTGCCAGCAGAGCCCGGGCGCCCTCGGCAGAGACCCAGTACTTC,TRBJ2-5,.,TRBV5-8,.
CASSESGVSYNEQFF,TGTGCCAGCAGTGAAAGCGGGGTATCCTACAATGAGCAGTTCTTC,TRBJ2-1,TRBD2,TRBV6-1,.
CASSQRVQTQYF,TGTGCCAGCAGCCAACGGGTCCAGACCCAGTACTTC,TRBJ2-5,.,TRBV6-2/TRBV6-3,.
CASSLRRLPRDSSYEQYF,TGTGCCAGCAGCTTACGGCGTTTGCCCAGGGACTCCTCCTACGAGCAGTACTTC,TRBJ2-7,.,TRBV11-2,.
CASMRQGTYEQYF,TGTGCCAGCATGAGACAGGGTACCTACGAGCAGTACTTC,TRBJ2-7,TRBD1,TRBV16,.
CASTPRLAGASTDTQYF,TGTGCCAGCACCCCAAGACTAGCGGGGGCTAGCACAGATACGCAGTATTTT,TRBJ2-3,TRBD2,TRBV3-1,.
CASSLDRDYNEQFF,TGTGCCAGCAGCTTAGACAGGGACTACAATGAGCAGTTCTTC,TRBJ2-1,.,TRBV7-8,.
CASSLTSGGGEQYF,TGTGCCAGCAGCTTAACTAGCGGGGGTGGTGAGCAGTACTTC,TRBJ2-7,TRBD2,TRBV7-9,once
CASSSRLEANYGYTF,TGTGCCAGCAGTTCAAGGTTGGAGGCTAACTATGGCTACACCTTC,TRBJ1-2,.,TRBV27,.
CASSHLGLAGETQYF,TGCGCCAGCAGCCACCTGGGACTAGCGGGAGAGACCCAGTACTTC,TRBJ2-5,TRBD2,TRBV4-1,.
CASAPRTRYEQYF,TGTGCCAGCGCCCCTAGGACCCGATACGAGCAGTACTTC,TRBJ2-7,.,TRBV27,.
CASSLLGYQETQYF,TGTGCCAGCAGCTTATTAGGATACCAAGAGACCCAGTACTTC,TRBJ2-5,.,TRBV7-8,.
CASSLDSPYGYTF,TGCGCCAGCAGCTTGGACAGCCCCTATGGCTACACCTTC,TRBJ1-2,.,TRBV5-1,.
CASSSPTGNTGELFF,TGTGCCAGCAGCTCCCCGACTGGTAACACCGGGGAGCTGTTTTTT,TRBJ2-2,.,TRBV11-2,.
CAWSGKLQGAKTQYF,TGTGCCTGGAGTGGAAAGTTACAGGGGGCGAAGACCCAGTACTTC,TRBJ2-5,TRBD1,TRBV30,.
CASSPWAGGAYNEQFF,TGCGCCAGCAGCCCTTGGGCGGGAGGCGCCTACAATGAGCAGTTCTTC,TRBJ2-1,TRBD2,TRBV5-1,once
CASSQSLGDAFF,TGTGCCAGCAGCCAGAGTCTAGGAGACGCTTTCTTT,TRBJ1-1,.,TRBV11-2,.
CASSLDGTVKNIQYF,TGTGCCAGCAGCTTAGATGGGACAGTCAAAAACATTCAGTACTTC,TRBJ2-4,TRBD1,TRBV11-3,.
CASSLSGGGNNEQFF,TGTGCCAGCAGCCTTAGCGGGGGGGGGAACAATGAGCAGTTCTTC,TRBJ2-1,TRBD2,TRBV7-2,.
CSARVASGGLADTQYF,TGCAGTGCTAGAGTGGCCAGCGGGGGATTAGCAGATACGCAGTATTTT,TRBJ2-3,TRBD2,TRBV20-1,.
CASSRASGDRRSYNEQFF,TGTGCCAGCAGCCGGGCTAGTGGAGACCGCAGATCCTACAATGAGCAGTTCTTC,TRBJ2-1,.,TRBV12-3/TRBV12-4,.
CAISSSYNSPLHF,TGTGCCATCAGTTCTTCCTATAATTCACCCCTCCACTTT,TRBJ1-6,.,TRBV10-3,.
CASSPARANNSPLHF,TGTGCCAGCTCTCCGGCCCGGGCCAATAATTCACCCCTCCACTTT,TRBJ1-6,.,TRBV18,.
CSARTGVGNQPQHF,TGCAGTGCTAGAACCGGGGTTGGGAATCAGCCCCAGCATTTT,TRBJ1-5,.,TRBV20-1,.
CASRDRSSSYNEQFF,TGTGCCAGTCGGGACAGGAGCAGCTCCTACAATGAGCAGTTCTTC,TRBJ2-1,TRBD1,TRBV6-2/TRBV6-3,.